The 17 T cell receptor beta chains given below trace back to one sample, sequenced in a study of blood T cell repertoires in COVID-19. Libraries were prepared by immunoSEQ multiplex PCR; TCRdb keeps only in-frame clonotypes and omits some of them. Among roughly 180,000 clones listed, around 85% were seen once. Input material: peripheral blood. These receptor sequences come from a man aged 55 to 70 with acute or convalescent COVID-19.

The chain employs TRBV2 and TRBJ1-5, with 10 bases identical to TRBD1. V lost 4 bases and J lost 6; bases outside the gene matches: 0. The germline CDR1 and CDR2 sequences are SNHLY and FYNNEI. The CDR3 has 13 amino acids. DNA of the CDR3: TGTGCCAGCAGTGGGACAGGGGGTCAGCCCCAGCATTTT. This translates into CASSGTGGQPQHF.

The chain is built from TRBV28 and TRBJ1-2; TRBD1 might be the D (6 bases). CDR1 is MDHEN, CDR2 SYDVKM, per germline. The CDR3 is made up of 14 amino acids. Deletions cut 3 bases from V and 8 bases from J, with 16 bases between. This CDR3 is CASSFVVGARGYTF. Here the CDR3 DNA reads TGTGCCAGCAGTTTCGTGGTGGGGGCGAGGGGCTACACCTTC.

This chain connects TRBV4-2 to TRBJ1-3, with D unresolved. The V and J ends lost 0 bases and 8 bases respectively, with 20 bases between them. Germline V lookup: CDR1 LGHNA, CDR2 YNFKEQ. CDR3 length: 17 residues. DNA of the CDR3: TGTGCCAGCAGCCAAGAACGACGGCAGGCCCCCCGCGACACCATATATTTT. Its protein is CASSQERRQAPRDTIYF.

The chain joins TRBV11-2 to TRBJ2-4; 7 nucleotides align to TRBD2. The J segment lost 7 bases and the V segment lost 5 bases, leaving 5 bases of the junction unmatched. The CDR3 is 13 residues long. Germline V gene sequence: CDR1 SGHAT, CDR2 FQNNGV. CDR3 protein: CASSGRVGNIQYF. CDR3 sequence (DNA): TGTGCCAGCAGCGGGAGGGTCGGCAACATTCAGTACTTC.

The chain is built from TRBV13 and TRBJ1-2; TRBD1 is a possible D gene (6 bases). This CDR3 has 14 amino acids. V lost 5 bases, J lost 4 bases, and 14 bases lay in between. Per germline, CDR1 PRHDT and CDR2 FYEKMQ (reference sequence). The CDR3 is CASSPRDTPYGYTF. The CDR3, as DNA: TGTGCCAGCAGCCCCCGGGACACTCCCTATGGCTACACCTTC.

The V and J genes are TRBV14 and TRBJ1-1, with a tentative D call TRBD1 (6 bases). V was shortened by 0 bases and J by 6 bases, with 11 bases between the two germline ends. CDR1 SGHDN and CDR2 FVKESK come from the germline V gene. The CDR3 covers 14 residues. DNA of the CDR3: TGTGCCAGCAGCCAAGACTTGGGGGCCGCTGAAGCTTTCTTT. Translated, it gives CASSQDLGAAEAFF.

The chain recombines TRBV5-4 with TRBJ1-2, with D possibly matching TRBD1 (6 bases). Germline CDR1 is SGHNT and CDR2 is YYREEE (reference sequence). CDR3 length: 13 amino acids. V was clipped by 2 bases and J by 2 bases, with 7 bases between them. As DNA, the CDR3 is TGTGCCAGCAGCTTACAGGGAAACTATGGCTACACCTTC. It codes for CASSLQGNYGYTF. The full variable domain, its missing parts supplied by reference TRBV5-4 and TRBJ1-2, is ETGVTQSPTHLIKTRGQQVTLRCSSQSGHNTVSWYQQALGQGPQFIFQYYREEENGRGNFPPRFSGLQFPNYSSELNVNALELDDSALYLCASSLQGNYGYTFGSGTRLTVV.

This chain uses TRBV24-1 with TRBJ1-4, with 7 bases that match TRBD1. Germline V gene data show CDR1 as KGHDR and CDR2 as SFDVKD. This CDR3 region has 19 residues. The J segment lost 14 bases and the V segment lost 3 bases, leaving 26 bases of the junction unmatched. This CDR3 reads CATSDPAWIQGRSVVILFF. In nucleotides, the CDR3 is TGTGCCACCAGTGATCCCGCCTGGATACAGGGGCGGTCAGTCGTAATCCTGTTTTTT.

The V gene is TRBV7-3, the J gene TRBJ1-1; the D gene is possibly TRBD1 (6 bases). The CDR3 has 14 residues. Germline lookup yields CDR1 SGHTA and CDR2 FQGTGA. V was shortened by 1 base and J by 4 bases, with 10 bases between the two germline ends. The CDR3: CASSLKPTGTEAFF. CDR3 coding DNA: TGTGCCAGCAGCTTAAAACCGACAGGCACTGAAGCTTTCTTT.

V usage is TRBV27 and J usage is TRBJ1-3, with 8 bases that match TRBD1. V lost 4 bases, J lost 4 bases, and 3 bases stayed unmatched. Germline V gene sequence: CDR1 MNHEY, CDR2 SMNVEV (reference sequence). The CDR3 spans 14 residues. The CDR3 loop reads CASSSRQGGNTIYF. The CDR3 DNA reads TGTGCCAGCAGTTCCCGACAGGGGGGAAACACCATATATTTT.

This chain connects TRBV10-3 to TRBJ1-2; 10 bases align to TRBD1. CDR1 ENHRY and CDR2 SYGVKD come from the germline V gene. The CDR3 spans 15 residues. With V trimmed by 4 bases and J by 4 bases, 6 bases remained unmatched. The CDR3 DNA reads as TGTGCCATCAGTGGAGGGACAGGGGAAGGCTATGGCTACACCTTC. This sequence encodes CAISGGTGEGYGYTF.

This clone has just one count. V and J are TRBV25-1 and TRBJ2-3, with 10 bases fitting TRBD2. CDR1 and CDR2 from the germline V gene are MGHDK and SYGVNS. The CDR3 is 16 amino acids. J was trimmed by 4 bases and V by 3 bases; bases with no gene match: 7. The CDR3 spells CASSDPLAGVSDTQYF. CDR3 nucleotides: TGTGCCAGCAGTGATCCCCTAGCGGGAGTTTCAGATACGCAGTATTTT.

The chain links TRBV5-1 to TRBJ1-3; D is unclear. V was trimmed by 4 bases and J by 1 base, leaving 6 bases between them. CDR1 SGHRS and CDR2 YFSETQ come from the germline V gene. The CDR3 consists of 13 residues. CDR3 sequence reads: CASSLISGNTIYF. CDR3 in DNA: TGCGCCAGCAGCCTTATTTCTGGAAACACCATATATTTT.

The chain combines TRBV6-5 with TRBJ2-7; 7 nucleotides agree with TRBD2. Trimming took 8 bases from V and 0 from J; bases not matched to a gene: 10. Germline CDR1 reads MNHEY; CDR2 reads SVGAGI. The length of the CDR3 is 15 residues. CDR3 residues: CASPSGERDSYEQYF. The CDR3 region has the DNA TGTGCCAGCCCCAGCGGAGAGCGGGACTCCTACGAGCAGTACTTC.

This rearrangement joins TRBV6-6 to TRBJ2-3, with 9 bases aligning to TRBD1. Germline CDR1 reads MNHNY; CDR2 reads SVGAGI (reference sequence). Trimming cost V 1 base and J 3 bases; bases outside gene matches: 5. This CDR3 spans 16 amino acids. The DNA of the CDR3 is TGTGCCAGCAGTTACTTACTCGGGACAGGGACAGATACGCAGTATTTT. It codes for CASSYLLGTGTDTQYF.

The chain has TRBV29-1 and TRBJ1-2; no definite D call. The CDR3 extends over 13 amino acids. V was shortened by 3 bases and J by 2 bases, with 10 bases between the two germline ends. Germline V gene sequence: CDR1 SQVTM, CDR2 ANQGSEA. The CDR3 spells CSVDAALNYGYTF. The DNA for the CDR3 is TGCAGCGTTGACGCGGCTCTAAACTATGGCTACACCTTC.

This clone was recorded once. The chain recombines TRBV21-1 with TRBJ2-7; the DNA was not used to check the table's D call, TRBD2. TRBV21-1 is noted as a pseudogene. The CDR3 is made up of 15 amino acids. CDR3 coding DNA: TGTGCCAGCAGCTCCCGAGGGGAGCGGGAGGACGAGCAGTACTTC. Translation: CASSSRGEREDEQYF.